The clone carrying this T cell receptor beta chain was seen more than once but under ten times. The antigen remains unidentified. This specimen belongs to a study of T-cell memory formation after mild COVID-19. Findings and caveats of the study: Contracting clones localized mainly to CM and EM when CD4+ and mainly to EMRA when CD8+. The study found balanced CD4/CD8 in clones contracting day 15 to 85 and a CD4+ lean in later expanders.

MiXCR, applied by TCRdb to the 5' RACE reads, yields one record per CDR3 protein. The repertoire has 350,000 to 500,000 distinct CDR3 sequences, more than 20% of them found once; the top ten carry about 12%. The CDR3 is made up of 16 amino acids. J lost 2 bases, V lost 3 bases, and 7 bases had no gene match. Germline CDR1 and CDR2: LGHNA and YNFKEQ. The chain recombines TRBV4-2 with TRBJ2-7, with 10 positions matching TRBD2. Sequencing was performed on PBMCs or a T cell subset sorted from them (not recorded which). The receptor's source is an adult woman who had mild COVID-19 (a few samples of this study predate the infection). Cell type and time point are not known. CDR3 sequence (DNA): TGTGCCAGCAGCCAGCCCCTAGCGGGAGAACCCTACGAGCAGTACTTC. This encodes CASSQPLAGEPYEQYF.